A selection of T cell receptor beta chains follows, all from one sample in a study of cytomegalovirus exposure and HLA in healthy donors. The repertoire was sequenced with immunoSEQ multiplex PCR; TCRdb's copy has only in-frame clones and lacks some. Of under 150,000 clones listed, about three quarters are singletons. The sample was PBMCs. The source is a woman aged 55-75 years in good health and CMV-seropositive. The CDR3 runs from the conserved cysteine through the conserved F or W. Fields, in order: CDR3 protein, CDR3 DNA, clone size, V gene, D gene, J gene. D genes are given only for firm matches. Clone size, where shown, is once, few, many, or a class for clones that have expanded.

CASSLEGGPNYGYTF,TGTGCCAGCAGCTTAGAAGGGGGCCCAAACTATGGCTACACCTTC,NA,TRBV7-8,TRBD1,TRBJ1-2
CASSLGPRSNQPQHF,TGTGCCAGCAGCTTAGGGCCCCGAAGTAATCAGCCCCAGCATTTT,NA,TRBV7-2,NA,TRBJ1-5
CASSLTGGSSYEQYF,TGTGCCAGCAGCCTAACGGGGGGGAGCTCCTACGAGCAGTACTTC,few,TRBV5-4,TRBD2,TRBJ2-7
CASRLTGASNQPQHF,TGTGCCAGCAGATTGACAGGAGCGAGCAATCAGCCCCAGCATTTT,NA,TRBV2,NA,TRBJ1-5
CASSDGGPSSNQPQHF,TGTGCCAGCAGCGACGGGGGACCGAGTAGCAATCAGCCCCAGCATTTT,NA,TRBV9,NA,TRBJ1-5
CASSSEDRPLNSPLHF,TGCGCCAGCAGCTCGGAGGACAGGCCGCTCAATTCACCCCTCCACTTT,NA,TRBV5-1,TRBD1,TRBJ1-6
CASSLSAPTNEKLFF,TGTGCCAGCAGCCTCTCCGCGCCAACTAATGAAAAACTGTTTTTT,once,TRBV7-8,NA,TRBJ1-4
CASSPRDRDGYTF,TGTGCCAGCAGTCCCCGGGACAGGGATGGCTACACCTTC,few,TRBV6-1,TRBD1,TRBJ1-2
CASSLTPTVNSGNTIYF,TGTGCCAGCTCACTGACCCCGACAGTCAACTCTGGAAACACCATATATTTT,NA,TRBV18,NA,TRBJ1-3
CASSSAPGQGPGYTF,TGTGCCAGCAGTTCAGCCCCGGGACAGGGGCCTGGCTACACCTTC,once,TRBV28,TRBD1,TRBJ1-2
CASSTGTGRPDTQYF,TGCGCCAGCAGTACTGGGACAGGGAGGCCAGATACGCAGTATTTT,NA,TRBV5-1,TRBD1,TRBJ2-3
CASSPRLAGLRGEQFF,TGTGCCAGCAGCCCCCGACTAGCGGGGCTTCGCGGTGAGCAGTTCTTC,NA,TRBV9,TRBD2,TRBJ2-1
CASSPGGLNTEAFF,TGTGCCAGCTCCCCCGGGGGACTGAACACTGAAGCTTTCTTT,NA,TRBV18,NA,TRBJ1-1
CASSPRGTANTEAFF,TGTGCCAGCAGCCCGAGGGGGACAGCGAACACTGAAGCTTTCTTT,once,TRBV5-4,TRBD1,TRBJ1-1
CASSGDTYNQPQHF,TGTGCCAGCAGCGGGGACACCTACAATCAGCCCCAGCATTTT,NA,TRBV9,NA,TRBJ1-5
CASSVAGQRIYEQYF,TGTGCCAGTAGTGTCGCGGGACAGCGTATTTACGAGCAGTACTTC,few,TRBV19,NA,TRBJ2-7
CASSLERGGETQYF,TGTGCCAGCAGCTTGGAGAGGGGGGGAGAGACCCAGTACTTC,NA,TRBV5-8,NA,TRBJ2-5
CASSGQGAKYEQYF,TGTGCCAGTAGTGGGCAGGGGGCGAAGTACGAGCAGTACTTC,NA,TRBV19,TRBD1,TRBJ2-7
CASSAQVAEDEQYF,TGTGCCAGCAGCGCACAGGTAGCGGAGGACGAGCAGTACTTC,few,TRBV9,NA,TRBJ2-7
CASSLHSGGAFPQETQYF,TGTGCCAGCAGCTTGCATAGCGGGGGGGCCTTTCCCCAAGAGACCCAGTACTTC,few,TRBV5-4,TRBD2,TRBJ2-5
CASSPNNSPLHF,TGTGCCAGCAGCCCAAATAATTCACCCCTCCACTTT,NA,TRBV6-5,NA,TRBJ1-6
CASSRGQGFGYTF,TGTGCCAGCAGCCGGGGACAGGGGTTTGGCTACACCTTC,NA,TRBV28,TRBD1,TRBJ1-2
CASSLSTVREGTEAFF,TGTGCCAGCAGTTTATCCACAGTGCGGGAGGGCACTGAAGCTTTCTTT,NA,TRBV27,NA,TRBJ1-1
CASSQSPGQENEKLFF,TGTGCCAGCAGCCAAAGCCCGGGACAGGAAAATGAAAAACTGTTTTTT,NA,TRBV4-2,TRBD1,TRBJ1-4
CASSLSRTGAAADTQYF,TGTGCCAGCAGTTTATCTCGGACAGGGGCAGCCGCAGATACGCAGTATTTT,NA,TRBV28,TRBD1,TRBJ2-3
CASSPQDRDTEAFF,TGTGCCAGCTCACCACAAGACAGGGACACTGAAGCTTTCTTT,NA,TRBV18,TRBD1,TRBJ1-1
CASSELGNSGNTIYF,TGTGCCAGCAGTGAACTAGGAAACTCTGGAAACACCATATATTTT,NA,TRBV2,NA,TRBJ1-3
CASSRNPGQENGYTF,TGTGCCAGCAGCCGCAACCCGGGACAAGAAAATGGCTACACCTTC,NA,TRBV4-2,NA,TRBJ1-2
CASSRDRSFNYGYTF,TGTGCCAGCAGTCGGGACAGGAGCTTTAACTATGGCTACACCTTC,NA,TRBV2,TRBD1,TRBJ1-2
CASSSDRDSYEQYF,TGTGCCAGCAGCTCGGACAGGGACTCCTACGAGCAGTACTTC,few,TRBV7-2,TRBD1,TRBJ2-7
CASRAGYPSTEAFF,TGTGCCAGTAGGGCAGGGTACCCGAGCACTGAAGCTTTCTTT,NA,TRBV19,NA,TRBJ1-1
CASSPTPSYEQYF,TGTGCCAGCAGCCCAACTCCTTCCTACGAGCAGTACTTC,NA,TRBV6-6,NA,TRBJ2-7
CASSYGGAGGQPQHF,TGTGCCAGCAGTTACGGGGGGGCCGGGGGGCAGCCCCAGCATTTT,NA,TRBV6-6,NA,TRBJ1-5
CASSYSASGGSKEQYF,TGTGCCAGCAGTTACTCAGCTAGCGGGGGATCTAAAGAGCAGTACTTC,NA,TRBV6-6,TRBD2,TRBJ2-7
CASSQRTGYSPLHF,TGTGCCAGCAGCCAAAGGACAGGGTATTCACCCCTCCACTTT,NA,TRBV14,TRBD1,TRBJ1-6
CASSLGSVQGYGYTF,TGCGCCAGCAGCTTGGGGAGCGTCCAAGGCTATGGCTACACCTTC,NA,TRBV5-1,NA,TRBJ1-2
CASSPQTSQETQYF,TGTGCCAGCTCACCCCAGACAAGCCAAGAGACCCAGTACTTC,few,TRBV18,NA,TRBJ2-5
CASSLGTSGGPSLNEQFF,TGTGCCAGCAGCCTTGGGACTAGCGGGGGCCCCAGTCTAAATGAGCAGTTCTTC,NA,TRBV7-6,TRBD2,TRBJ2-1
CASSLLTGMGSPLHF,TGTGCCAGCAGCTTATTGACAGGGATGGGTTCACCCCTCCACTTT,NA,TRBV5-4,TRBD1,TRBJ1-6
CATWTGIPSGNTIYF,TGTGCCACTTGGACAGGGATACCCTCTGGAAACACCATATATTTT,NA,TRBV19,TRBD1,TRBJ1-3
CASSLDAGDSYNEQFF,TGCGCCAGCAGCTTGGACGCGGGGGACTCCTACAATGAGCAGTTCTTC,NA,TRBV5-1,TRBD2,TRBJ2-1
CASSPWTSGSSTDTQYF,TGTGCCAGCAGCCCGTGGACTAGCGGCTCCTCCACAGATACGCAGTATTTT,NA,TRBV7-6,TRBD2,TRBJ2-3
CASTVAGGLYNEQFF,TGTGCCAGCACTGTCGCAGGGGGTTTGTACAATGAGCAGTTCTTC,NA,TRBV6-1,TRBD1,TRBJ2-1
CASSIWQNTEAFF,TGTGCCAGTAGTATTTGGCAGAACACTGAAGCTTTCTTT,NA,TRBV19,NA,TRBJ1-1
CASDGRRGALSSYNEQFF,TGTGCCAGCGATGGGCGGCGGGGGGCCCTTTCGAGTTACAATGAGCAGTTCTTC,once,TRBV2,TRBD2,TRBJ2-1
CASSQVAQGLGGYTF,TGTGCCAGCAGCCAAGTGGCGCAGGGACTAGGTGGCTACACCTTC,NA,TRBV4-2,NA,TRBJ1-2
CASSPPSLRGGEGYTF,TGTGCCAGCTCACCGCCATCGCTACGGGGAGGAGAAGGCTACACCTTC,NA,TRBV18,NA,TRBJ1-2
CASSLVQGQPQHF,TGTGCCAGCAGCTTAGTTCAGGGTCAGCCCCAGCATTTT,NA,TRBV11-1,NA,TRBJ1-5
CASSVEGTKGEKLFF,TGTGCCAGCAGCGTAGAAGGGACAAAGGGTGAAAAACTGTTTTTT,NA,TRBV9,NA,TRBJ1-4
CASSIGASNQPQHF,TGTGCCAGTAGTATTGGGGCGAGCAATCAGCCCCAGCATTTT,NA,TRBV19,NA,TRBJ1-5
CASAPGNIYEQYF,TGTGCCAGCGCTCCCGGGAACATCTACGAGCAGTACTTC,NA,TRBV14,NA,TRBJ2-7
CSVLQGSNALSTEAFF,TGCAGCGTTCTACAGGGAAGTAATGCTTTGAGCACTGAAGCTTTCTTT,NA,TRBV29-1,NA,TRBJ1-1
CASSVATRGAALYTF,TGTGCCAGCAGCGTAGCTACTCGGGGGGCAGCCCTCTACACCTTC,NA,TRBV9,NA,TRBJ1-2
CASSLRDKNGYTF,TGCGCCAGCAGCCTCCGGGACAAAAATGGCTACACCTTC,NA,TRBV5-1,NA,TRBJ1-2
CASSLTGGDYNEQFF,TGTGCCAGCAGTTTGACAGGGGGCGACTACAATGAGCAGTTCTTC,NA,TRBV27,TRBD1,TRBJ2-1
CASSIFDSENTEAFF,TGTGCCAGTAGTATTTTCGACTCGGAGAACACTGAAGCTTTCTTT,once,TRBV19,NA,TRBJ1-1
CASSPRDRNQPQHF,TGTGCCAGCAGCCCCCGGGACAGAAATCAGCCCCAGCATTTT,NA,TRBV7-2,TRBD1,TRBJ1-5
CAISVGLGGDGYTF,TGTGCCATCAGTGTTGGTCTCGGAGGGGATGGCTACACCTTC,NA,TRBV10-3,NA,TRBJ1-2
CASSLGTSGQGNEQFF,TGCGCCAGCAGCTTGGGGACTAGCGGGCAAGGTAATGAGCAGTTCTTC,NA,TRBV5-1,TRBD2,TRBJ2-1